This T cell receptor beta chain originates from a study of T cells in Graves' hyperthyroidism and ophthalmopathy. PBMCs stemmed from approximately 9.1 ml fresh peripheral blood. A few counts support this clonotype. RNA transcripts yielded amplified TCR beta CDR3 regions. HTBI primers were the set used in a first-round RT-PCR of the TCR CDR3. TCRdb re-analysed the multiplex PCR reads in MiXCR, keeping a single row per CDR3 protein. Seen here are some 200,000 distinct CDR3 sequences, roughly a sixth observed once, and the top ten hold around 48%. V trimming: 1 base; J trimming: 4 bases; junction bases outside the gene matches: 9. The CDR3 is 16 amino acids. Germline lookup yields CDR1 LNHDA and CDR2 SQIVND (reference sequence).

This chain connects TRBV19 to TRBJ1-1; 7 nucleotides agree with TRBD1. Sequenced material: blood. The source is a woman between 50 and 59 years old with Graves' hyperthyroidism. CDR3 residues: CASSIAWRGRFTEAFF. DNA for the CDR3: TGTGCCAGTAGTATAGCCTGGAGGGGGCGGTTCACTGAAGCTTTCTTT.